These 12 T cell receptor beta chains came from one sample sequenced in a study of blood T cell repertoires in COVID-19. Assay: immunoSEQ multiplex PCR; the TCRdb copy retains only in-frame clones and omits some. The data show about 290,000 clones, roughly 89% seen once. The specimen sequenced was peripheral blood. All receptors derive from a woman aged 25-40 years with COVID-19, enrolled during active disease.

CDR3 loop: CASSQVRDRGEQYF. The CDR3 region has the DNA TGTGCCAGCAGCCAAGTCCGGGACAGGGGAGAGCAGTACTTC. The chain couples TRBV3-1 (or the pseudogene TRBV3-2) to TRBJ2-7; 10 bases fit TRBD1. Trimming took 1 base from V and 7 from J; bases not matched to a gene: 4. Germline V gene data show CDR1 as LGHDT and CDR2 as YNNKEL (reference sequence). This CDR3 spans 14 amino acids.

The CDR3 DNA sequence: TGTGCCACCAGTTGGGGAGATGGCTACACCTTC. Protein sequence: CATSWGDGYTF. The chain is built from TRBV24-1 and TRBJ1-2; D unresolved. The V end lost 6 bases, the J end lost 6 bases, and 7 bases lay between the germline ends. The germline V gene has CDR1 KGHDR and CDR2 SFDVKD. CDR3 length: 11 residues.

The V call is TRBV9, the J call TRBJ2-7; TRBD2 might be the D (6 bases). Germline V gives CDR1 SGDLS, CDR2 YYNGEE. Trimming shortened V by 0 bases and J by 0 bases, and 10 bases separated the two germline ends. The CDR3 sequence is 15 residues long. CDR3 in amino acids: CASSVGAGSSYEQYF. In DNA form, the CDR3 reads TGTGCCAGCAGCGTAGGGGCGGGAAGCTCCTACGAGCAGTACTTC.

This chain connects TRBV2 to TRBJ1-1; 7 positions agree with TRBD1. The CDR3 is made up of 14 amino acids. Trimming at V came to 4 bases and at J to 1 base, leaving 3 bases not matched to a gene. Germline CDR1 reads SNHLY; CDR2 reads FYNNEI. The CDR3 reads CASSAQGGNTEAFF. The CDR3 nucleotides read TGTGCCAGCAGTGCCCAGGGGGGGAACACTGAAGCTTTCTTT.

V is TRBV5-1 and J is TRBJ1-2; 10 nucleotides match TRBD1. The CDR3 is 14 residues long. J lost 6 bases, V lost 2 bases, and 4 bases had no gene match. Germline V gene lookup returns CDR1 SGHRS and CDR2 YFSETQ. The CDR3 is CASSFGTGEDGYTF. CDR3 in DNA: TGCGCCAGCAGCTTTGGGACAGGGGAGGATGGCTACACCTTC.

This sequence joins TRBV6-2 or TRBV6-3 and TRBJ1-1; 7 bases agree with TRBD1. The CDR3 totals 17 residues. Unmatched junction bases numbered 10, after V lost 2 bases and J lost 1 base. Germline V lookup: CDR1 MNHEY, CDR2 SVGEGT. The CDR3 reads CASSYGGTVTGNTEAFF. The CDR3 DNA reads TGTGCCAGCAGTTACGGTGGGACAGTGACAGGGAACACTGAAGCTTTCTTT.

The chain combines TRBV2 with TRBJ2-5; TRBD2 might be the D (5 bases). CDR1 and CDR2 (germline): SNHLY, FYNNEI. This CDR3 comprises 13 residues. Trimming left V 7 bases short and J 1 base short, with 10 bases between. For the CDR3, the DNA is TGTGCCAGCATGAGGGCGTCCCAAGAGACCCAGTACTTC. Its translation is CASMRASQETQYF.

The chain has TRBV7-8 and TRBJ1-2; tentative D call: TRBD1 (5 bases). CDR1 and CDR2 (germline): SGHVS, FQNEAQ. Trimming shortened V by 5 bases and J by 6 bases, and 13 bases separated the two germline ends. The CDR3 has 13 amino acids. CDR3: CASSLRAGHGYTF. DNA for the CDR3: TGTGCCAGCAGCCTCCGGGCGGGGCATGGCTACACCTTC.

The chain carries TRBV7-9 and TRBJ1-2, with 12 bases that match TRBD1. The CDR3 has 17 residues. V lost 5 bases, J lost 4 bases, and 11 bases stayed unmatched. Germline V gene lookup returns CDR1 SEHNR and CDR2 FQNEAQ (reference sequence). CDR3 coding DNA: TGTGCCAGCAGCCCCGGGACAGGGGGCGAGGTTGTCTATGGCTACACCTTC. Translating it yields CASSPGTGGEVVYGYTF.

The chain carries TRBV6-5 and TRBJ1-2; TRBD1 might be the D (6 bases). The ends were cut back, 10 bases at V and 2 bases at J, with 11 bases in the middle. The CDR3 is made up of 12 amino acids. Per the germline V gene, CDR1 is MNHEY and CDR2 is SVGAGI. The CDR3 spells CATRDTNYGYTF. The CDR3 DNA is TGTGCCACTCGGGACACCAACTATGGCTACACCTTC.

This sequence joins TRBV9 and TRBJ2-7; 10 nucleotides match TRBD2. Germline V gene lookup returns CDR1 SGDLS and CDR2 YYNGEE. V dropped 0 bases and J dropped 1; count of bases not matched to a gene: 4. CDR3 length: 16 residues. CDR3: CASSVEIAGGSYEQYF. The CDR3 region has the DNA TGTGCCAGCAGCGTAGAGATAGCGGGGGGATCCTACGAGCAGTACTTC. The full variable domain, completed using reference TRBV9 and TRBJ2-7, is DSGVTQTPKHLITATGQRVTLRCSPRSGDLSVYWYQQSLDQGLQFLIQYYNGEERAKGNILERFSAQQFPDLHSELNLSSLELGDSALYFCASSVEIAGGSYEQYFGPGTRLTVT.

The rearrangement links TRBV29-1 to TRBJ1-2; TRBD1 agrees at 7 bases. Germline lookup yields CDR1 SQVTM and CDR2 ANQGSEA. The CDR3 is 13 residues long. The V segment lost 7 bases and the J segment 1 base; nucleotides outside the gene matches: 6. The CDR3 is CSALDRFNYGYTF. CDR3 coding DNA: TGCAGCGCTTTGGACAGGTTTAACTATGGCTACACCTTC.